The table lists the clone carrying this T cell receptor (beta chain) with a count of one. Its antigen remains unknown. Measured with immunoSEQ multiplex PCR; TCRdb has only the in-frame clones, and not every one. The top ten hold more than 0.8% of the sample, which has more than 250,000 clones, about nine tenths seen once. The sample comes from a study of cytomegalovirus exposure and HLA in healthy donors. Trimming shortened V by 1 base and J by 7 bases, and 15 bases separated the two germline ends. Germline values: CDR1 SGHNT, CDR2 YYREEE (reference sequence). The CDR3 consists of 14 residues. Study-wide results and caveats: The tendency of first-cohort TCR clusters to co-occur in the 120 or so validation repertoires was the finding of a later analysis. Some public TCRs appeared in many individuals, while most sequences were rare.

This clonotype was sampled from a woman aged 18-30 years in good health and CMV-seronegative. The V call is TRBV5-4, the J call TRBJ2-7, with TRBD1 as a possible D gene (6 bases). The specimen was PBMCs. The DNA of the CDR3 is TGTGCCAGCAGCTTGTTTCAGGGGCTGGGGGAGCAGTACTTC. It encodes CASSLFQGLGEQYF.